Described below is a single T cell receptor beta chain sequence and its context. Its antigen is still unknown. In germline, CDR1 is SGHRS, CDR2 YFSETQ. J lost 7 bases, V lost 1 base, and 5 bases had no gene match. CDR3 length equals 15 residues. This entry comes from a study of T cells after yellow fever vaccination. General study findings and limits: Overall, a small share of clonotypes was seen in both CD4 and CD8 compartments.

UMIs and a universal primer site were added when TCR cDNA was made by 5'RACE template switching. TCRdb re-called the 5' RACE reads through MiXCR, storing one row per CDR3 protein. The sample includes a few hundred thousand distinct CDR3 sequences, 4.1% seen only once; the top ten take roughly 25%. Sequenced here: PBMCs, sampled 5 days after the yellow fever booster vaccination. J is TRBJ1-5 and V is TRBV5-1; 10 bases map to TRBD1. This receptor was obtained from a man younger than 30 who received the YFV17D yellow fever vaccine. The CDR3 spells CASSLTGTGVQPQHF. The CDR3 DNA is TGCGCCAGCAGCTTGACCGGGACAGGGGTCCAGCCCCAGCATTTT. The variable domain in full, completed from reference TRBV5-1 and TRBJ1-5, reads KAGVTQTPRYLIKTRGQQVTLSCSPISGHRSVSWYQQTPGQGLQFLFEYFSETQRNKGNFPGRFSGRQFSNSRSEMNVSTLELGDSALYLCASSLTGTGVQPQHFGDGTRLSIL.